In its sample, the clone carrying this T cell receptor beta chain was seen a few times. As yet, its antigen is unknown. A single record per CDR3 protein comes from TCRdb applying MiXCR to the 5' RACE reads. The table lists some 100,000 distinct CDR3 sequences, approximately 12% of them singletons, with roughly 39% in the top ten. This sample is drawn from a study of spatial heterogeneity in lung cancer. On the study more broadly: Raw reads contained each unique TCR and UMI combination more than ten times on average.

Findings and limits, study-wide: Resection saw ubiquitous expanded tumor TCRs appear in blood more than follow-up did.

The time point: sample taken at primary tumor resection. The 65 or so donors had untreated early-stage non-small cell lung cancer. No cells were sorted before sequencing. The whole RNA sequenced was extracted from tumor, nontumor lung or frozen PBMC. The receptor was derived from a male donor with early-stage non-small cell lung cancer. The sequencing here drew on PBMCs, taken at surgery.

The CDR3 DNA sequence: TGTGCCAGCAGAGCTTATTACCCAGGGAACTACGAGCAGTACTTC. Protein: CASRAYYPGNYEQYF. The rearrangement joins TRBV7-2 to TRBJ2-7; D may be TRBD1 (5 bases). The CDR3 covers 15 residues. The V end was cut by 6 bases, the J end by 3 bases, with 18 bases between. Germline CDR1 and CDR2: SGHTA and FQGNSA.